This passage covers 10 T cell receptor beta chains from one sample sequenced in a study of blood T cells in healthy people across ages. Primed by a sample-barcoded 5' primer and a J-beta primer mix, a second PCR proceeded for 7 to 11 cycles. MiXCR, run by TCRdb on the 5' RACE reads, gives a single entry per CDR3 protein. Among 920,000 or so distinct CDR3 sequences, around 43% were seen once, and the ten largest hold about 19%. The source material was blood. The receptor source for this set is a woman aged 55-70 years in good health.

This clonotype was seen just once. The J gene is TRBJ2-4, the V gene TRBV3-1, with unresolved D. Per the germline V gene, CDR1 is LGHDT and CDR2 is YNNKEL (reference sequence). This CDR3 has 16 residues. V was shortened by 3 bases and J by 0 bases, with 12 bases between the two germline ends. CDR3: CASSHRLLLAKNIQYF. DNA of the CDR3: TGTGCCAGCAGCCACCGACTGTTACTAGCCAAAAACATTCAGTACTTC.

The chain carries TRBV20-1 and TRBJ2-4; 12 bases are shared with TRBD2. Gene TRBJ2-7 matches the end of the DNA better, so the J call may be wrong. The CDR3 contains 18 residues. Germline CDR1 DFQATT, CDR2 SNEGSKA (reference sequence). CDR3 sequence (DNA): TGCAGTGCTAGAGATATGGCCCTAGCGGGAGGGGGATCCTACGAGCAGTACTTC. Translated, it gives CSARDMALAGGGSYEQYF.

There are a few counts of this clonotype. This chain uses TRBV29-1 with TRBJ2-3; D uncertain. CDR3 length equals 14 residues. Germline CDR1 and CDR2: SQVTM and ANQGSEA. The V gene lost 4 bases and the J gene lost 0 bases, with 11 bases spanning the gap. The CDR3 region is CSVGKVGSTDTQYF. The CDR3 nucleotides read TGCAGCGTTGGAAAGGTTGGGAGCACAGATACGCAGTATTTT.

In its sample, this clonotype was seen a few times. The J gene is TRBJ2-7, the V gene TRBV2, with 11 bases identical to TRBD1. V shed 5 bases, J shed 0 bases, and the junction held 9 bases outside the gene matches. Germline values: CDR1 SNHLY, CDR2 FYNNEI. This CDR3 has 17 residues. The CDR3 sequence: CASSFKTGTGGSYEQYF. The CDR3 DNA reads as TGTGCCAGCAGTTTCAAGACCGGGACAGGGGGCTCCTACGAGCAGTACTTC. Complete variable domain (other parts from reference TRBV2 and TRBJ2-7): EPEVTQTPSHQVTQMGQEVILRCVPISNHLYFYWYRQILGQKVEFLVSFYNNEISEKSEIFDDQFSVERPDGSNFTLKIRSTKLEDSAMYFCASSFKTGTGGSYEQYFGPGTRLTVT.

The V and J genes are TRBV5-1 and TRBJ2-7, with 11 bases that match TRBD2. The J call may be in error: the DNA end matches TRBJ2-5 better. CDR3 length: 19 amino acids. CDR1 is SGHRS and CDR2 is YFSETQ in the germline V gene. In nucleotides, the CDR3 is TGCGCCAGCAGGCTAGCAACAGGAGATAGCGGGAGGGCCGTTGAGACCCAGTACTTC. Protein product: CASRLATGDSGRAVETQYF.

The genes are TRBV9 and TRBJ2-7; possibly TRBD2 for D (5 bases). Germline CDR1 is SGDLS and CDR2 is YYNGEE. CDR3 length: 13 residues. V shed 4 bases and J shed 0 bases, with 8 bases lying between them. The CDR3 DNA reads TGTGCCAGCAGCCCTAGCCCCTCCTACGAGCAGTACTTC. This translates into CASSPSPSYEQYF.

This clonotype was recorded a few times. V and J are TRBV5-1 and TRBJ2-1; no firm D call. In germline, CDR1 is SGHRS, CDR2 YFSETQ. Trimming took 3 bases from V and 0 from J, leaving 19 bases between them. The CDR3 has 18 residues. The CDR3 here is CASSSLRGPPSSYNEQFF. DNA for the CDR3: TGCGCCAGCAGCTCCCTGAGAGGACCCCCCAGCTCCTACAATGAGCAGTTCTTC.

In this sample, this clonotype turned up once. This chain links TRBV5-1 with TRBJ2-5; D is ambiguous. The CDR3 covers 14 residues. Trimming took off 2 bases at V and 4 bases at J, with 12 bases between the two ends. The germline CDR1 and CDR2 sequences are SGHRS and YFSETQ. The DNA for the CDR3 is TGCGCCAGCAGCTTCCGCTTGCAAGGAGAGACCCAGTACTTC. Amino acids: CASSFRLQGETQYF.

This clonotype was counted once. This rearrangement joins TRBV12-3 or TRBV12-4 to TRBJ2-5, with TRBD2 as a possible D gene (5 bases). TRBJ2-7 explains the end of the DNA better; the J call may be wrong. CDR3 length: 13 residues. DNA of the CDR3: TGTGCCAGCAGTTTTCTGAGGGCCCACGAGCAGTACTTC. Translated: CASSFLRAHEQYF.

The CDR3 region is CAWSVRGLAKNIQYF. The CDR3, as DNA: TGTGCCTGGAGTGTACGGGGGCTAGCCAAAAACATTCAGTACTTC. This chain uses TRBV30 with TRBJ2-4; the D gene could be TRBD1 or TRBD2 (6 bases each). Germline assignment: CDR1 GTSNPN and CDR2 SVGIG (reference sequence). This CDR3 contains 15 residues. V was shortened by 0 bases and J by 0 bases, with 9 bases between the two germline ends.